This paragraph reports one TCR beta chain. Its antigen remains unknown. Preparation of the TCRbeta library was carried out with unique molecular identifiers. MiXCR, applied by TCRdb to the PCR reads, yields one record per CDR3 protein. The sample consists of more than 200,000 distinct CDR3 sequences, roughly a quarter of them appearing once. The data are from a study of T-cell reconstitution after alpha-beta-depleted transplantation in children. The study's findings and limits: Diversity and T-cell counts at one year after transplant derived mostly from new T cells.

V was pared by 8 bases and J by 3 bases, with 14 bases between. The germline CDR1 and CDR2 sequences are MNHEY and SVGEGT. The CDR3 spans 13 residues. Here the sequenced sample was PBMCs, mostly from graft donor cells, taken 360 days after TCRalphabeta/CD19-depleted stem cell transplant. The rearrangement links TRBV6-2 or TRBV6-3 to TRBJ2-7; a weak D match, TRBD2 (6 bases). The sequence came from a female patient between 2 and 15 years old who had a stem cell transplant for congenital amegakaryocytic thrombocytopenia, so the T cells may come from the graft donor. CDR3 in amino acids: CASERGRLYEQYF. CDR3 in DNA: TGTGCCAGCGAACGGGGGAGACTCTACGAGCAGTACTTC.